This TCR beta chain comes out of a study of cytomegalovirus exposure and HLA in healthy donors. Regarding this clone: Its antigen is not identified.

Germline V CDR1 and CDR2: SNHLY, FYNNEI. The CDR3 has 14 residues. V was pared by 8 bases and J by 5 bases, with 18 bases between. Data came from immunoSEQ multiplex PCR; TCRdb stores just in-frame clones and leaves some out. The repertoire holds 150,000 to 200,000 clones, with approximately 90% as singletons. Study-wide points: Published work reported that the classifier diagnosed cytomegalovirus status with high specificity and sensitivity. Overall, about 160 TCR beta chains were annotated as cytomegalovirus-associated. Confirmation was obtained in vitro that a few CMV-associated chains are specific for CMV antigens.

Sequencing was done on a sample of PBMCs. This TCR derives from a woman aged 25-40 years in good health and CMV-seronegative. This chain joins TRBV2 and TRBJ1-2; D is possibly TRBD1 (6 bases). The CDR3 DNA is TGTGCCAGCGGCGGGGGGCGCGATCTTTATGGCTACACCTTC. Translating gives CASGGGRDLYGYTF.